What follows describes a single TCR beta chain. Antigen unknown. TCRdb's copy holds only in-frame clones and misses some; the assay was immunoSEQ multiplex PCR. This table has 30,000 to 40,000 clones, less than 85% appearing once. The sample comes from a study of OX40 agonist ivuxolimab in advanced cancers. Study overall: Hepatocellular carcinoma, melanoma, renal cell or head and neck cancer affected the dose-escalation patients. The mean age was about 61 years, ranging from 23 to 79, with 65% to 85% of participants male.

This CDR3 is 13 amino acids long. V was trimmed by 0 bases and J by 7 bases, leaving 10 bases between them. The germline gives CDR1 SQVTM, CDR2 ANQGSEA. The study's findings and limits: Within 6 weeks, CD4+ and CD8+ blood T cells expanded clonally at 0.1 to 3.0 mg/kg. Expanded clones tended on average to be more numerous among CD8+ T cells than CD4+.

The source of this sequence is an adult with an advanced solid tumor such as melanoma, head and neck, liver or kidney cancer. The chain links TRBV29-1 to TRBJ1-5, with D perhaps matching TRBD1 (5 bases). The specimen comprised CD4+ or CD8+ T cells sorted from blood, sampled in a trial of the OX40 agonist ivuxolimab. CDR3 in DNA: TGCAGCGTTGAAGAGACAGTTGGGCAGCCCCAGCATTTT. Residues: CSVEETVGQPQHF.